Listed below are T cell receptor beta chains from one sample, sequenced in a study of long-term antiretroviral therapy in people with HIV. Libraries were prepared by immunoSEQ multiplex PCR; TCRdb keeps only in-frame clonotypes and omits some of them. Here the sample spans 15,000 to 20,000 clones, less than 85% being singletons. The starting material was unsorted PBMCs, obtained 0.9 years after starting antiretroviral therapy. These receptor sequences come from a young man with HIV. CDR3s include the opening cysteine and the closing phenylalanine or tryptophan. A D gene is named only where the DNA matches it firmly. Some rows have no size entry. The others give once, few or many, or a class for an expanded clone.

>.|TRBV9|TRBJ1-1|.
CASSVKGTTEAFF
TGTGCCAGCAGCGTAAAGGGTACTACTGAAGCTTTCTTT
>.|TRBV15|TRBJ1-5|few
CATSRDQVQPQHF
TGTGCCACCAGCAGAGATCAAGTCCAGCCCCAGCATTTT
>.|TRBV4-1|TRBJ1-2|few
CASSQTSIGQSAYGYTF
TGCGCCAGCAGCCAGACCTCCATCGGACAGTCAGCCTATGGCTACACCTTC
>.|TRBV7-3|TRBJ2-3|.
CASSLEARGNTDTQYF
TGTGCCAGCAGCTTAGAGGCCAGGGGAAACACAGATACGCAGTATTTT
>TRBD1|TRBV5-1|TRBJ2-7|.
CASSPLQGQTYHEQYF
TGCGCCAGCAGTCCGCTCCAGGGACAGACTTATCACGAGCAGTACTTC
>.|TRBV5-4|TRBJ2-2|few
CASRKGDVEAGELFF
TGTGCCAGCAGAAAGGGGGACGTGGAGGCCGGGGAGCTGTTTTTT
>.|TRBV7-9|TRBJ2-3|.
CVQAPGEGDTQYF
TGTGTCCAGGCGCCCGGGGAAGGAGATACGCAGTATTTT
>.|TRBV28|TRBJ2-3|.
CASSPQGGSTDTQYF
TGTGCCAGCAGTCCCCAGGGTGGGAGCACAGATACGCAGTATTTT
>.|TRBV28|TRBJ1-5|.
CASSPSTRGNQPQHF
TGTGCCAGCAGCCCCTCAACAAGGGGTAATCAGCCCCAGCATTTT
>.|TRBV6-6|TRBJ2-5|.
CASSFQETQYF
TGTGCCAGCAGTTTTCAAGAGACCCAGTACTTC
>.|TRBV21-1|TRBJ2-7|.
CASSRRGATNEQYF
TGTGCCAGCAGCCGCCGGGGGGCAACTAACGAGCAGTACTTC
>.|TRBV6-5|TRBJ1-2|.
CASGTGATDGYTF
TGTGCCAGCGGGACGGGCGCCACGGATGGCTACACCTTC
>.|TRBV28|TRBJ1-1|.
CASSLIGGAFF
TGTGCCAGCAGTTTAATTGGGGGAGCTTTCTTT
>TRBD1|TRBV7-8|TRBJ1-3|.
CASRSTGSSGNTIYF
TGTGCCAGCAGGTCGACAGGGAGTAGTGGAAACACCATATATTTT
>.|TRBV5-6|TRBJ1-1|.
CASSGALNTEAFF
TGTGCCAGCAGCGGGGCTCTGAACACTGAAGCTTTCTTT